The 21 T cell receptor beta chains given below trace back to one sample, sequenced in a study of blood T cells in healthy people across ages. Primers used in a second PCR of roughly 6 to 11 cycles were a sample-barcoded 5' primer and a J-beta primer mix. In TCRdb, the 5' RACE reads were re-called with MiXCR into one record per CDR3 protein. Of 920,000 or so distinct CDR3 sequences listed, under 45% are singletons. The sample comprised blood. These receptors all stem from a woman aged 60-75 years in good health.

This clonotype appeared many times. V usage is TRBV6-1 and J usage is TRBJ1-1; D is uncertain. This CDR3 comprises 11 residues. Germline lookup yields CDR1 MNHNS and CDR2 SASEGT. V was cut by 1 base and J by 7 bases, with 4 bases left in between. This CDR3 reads CASSEVGEAFF. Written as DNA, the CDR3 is TGTGCCAGCAGTGAAGTTGGTGAAGCTTTCTTT.

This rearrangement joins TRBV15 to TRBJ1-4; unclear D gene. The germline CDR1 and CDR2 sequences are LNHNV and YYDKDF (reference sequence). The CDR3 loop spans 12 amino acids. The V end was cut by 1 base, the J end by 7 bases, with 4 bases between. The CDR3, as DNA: TGTGCCACCAGCAGAGTAGGTGAAAAACTGTTTTTT. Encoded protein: CATSRVGEKLFF.

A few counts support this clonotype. CDR3 protein: CASSQDHSLGYEQYF. CDR3 nucleotide sequence: TGTGCCAGCAGCCAAGATCACTCTCTGGGCTACGAGCAGTACTTC. The rearrangement uses TRBV4-2 and TRBJ2-7; D is undetermined. The CDR3 sequence is 15 residues long. Trimming shortened V by 0 bases and J by 3 bases, and 12 bases separated the two germline ends. Germline V CDR1 and CDR2: LGHNA, YNFKEQ.

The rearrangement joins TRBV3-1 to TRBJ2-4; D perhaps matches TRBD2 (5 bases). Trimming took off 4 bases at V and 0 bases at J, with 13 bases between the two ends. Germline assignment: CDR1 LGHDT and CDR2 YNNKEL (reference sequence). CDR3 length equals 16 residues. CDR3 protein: CASSPEAARAKNIQYF. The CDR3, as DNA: TGTGCCAGCAGCCCGGAGGCAGCGCGAGCCAAAAACATTCAGTACTTC.

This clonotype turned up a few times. The CDR3 here is CASSWGYDNEQFF. CDR3 nucleotides: TGTGCCAGCAGTTGGGGGTACGACAATGAGCAGTTCTTC. This chain uses TRBV12-3 or TRBV12-4 with TRBJ2-1; possibly TRBD1 or TRBD2 for D (5 bases each). V lost 4 bases to trimming and J lost 5 bases, with 9 bases between them. This CDR3 is 13 amino acids long.

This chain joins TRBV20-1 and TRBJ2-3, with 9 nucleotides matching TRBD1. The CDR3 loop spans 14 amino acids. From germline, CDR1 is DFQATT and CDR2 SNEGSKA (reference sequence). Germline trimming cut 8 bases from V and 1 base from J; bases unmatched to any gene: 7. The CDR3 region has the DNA TGCAGTCACAGCCGGGACAGGGGCACAGATACGCAGTATTTT. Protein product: CSHSRDRGTDTQYF.

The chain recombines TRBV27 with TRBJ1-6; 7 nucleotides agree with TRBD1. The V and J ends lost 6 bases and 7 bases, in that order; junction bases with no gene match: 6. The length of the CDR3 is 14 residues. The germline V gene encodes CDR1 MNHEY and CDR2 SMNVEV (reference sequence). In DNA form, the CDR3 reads TGTGCCAGCAGGCAGGGACAGCTAAATTCACCCCTCCACTTT. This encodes CASRQGQLNSPLHF.

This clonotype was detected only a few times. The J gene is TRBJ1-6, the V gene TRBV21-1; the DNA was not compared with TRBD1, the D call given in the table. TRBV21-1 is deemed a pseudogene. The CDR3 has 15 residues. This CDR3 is CASSRGTGDNSPLHF. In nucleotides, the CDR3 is TGTGCCAGCAGCCGAGGGACAGGGGATAATTCACCCCTCCACTTT.

In DNA form, the CDR3 reads TGTGCCAGCAGCTTAGCCGGCGGGGGCGGGGGTGATGAGCAGTTCTTC. This encodes CASSLAGGGGGDEQFF. The V and J genes are TRBV7-2 and TRBJ2-1; maybe TRBD2 (7 bases). Between the trimmed V and J ends, which lost 0 bases and 8 bases, there was a span of 17 bases. The length of the CDR3 is 16 residues. Germline CDR1 is SGHTA and CDR2 is FQGNSA.

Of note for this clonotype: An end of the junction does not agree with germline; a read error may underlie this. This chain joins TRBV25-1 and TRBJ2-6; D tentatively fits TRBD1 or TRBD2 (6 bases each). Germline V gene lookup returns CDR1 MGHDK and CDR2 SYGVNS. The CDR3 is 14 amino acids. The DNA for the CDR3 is TGTGCCAGCAAGAGGGGGGTCGGGGCCAACGTCCAGACTTTC. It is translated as CASKRGVGANVQTF.

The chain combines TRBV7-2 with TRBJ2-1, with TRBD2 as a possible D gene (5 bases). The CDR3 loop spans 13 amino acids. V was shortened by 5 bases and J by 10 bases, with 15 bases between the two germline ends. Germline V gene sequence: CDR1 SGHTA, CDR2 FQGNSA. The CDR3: CASSPAAGYEQFF. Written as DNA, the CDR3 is TGTGCCAGCAGCCCCGCGGCGGGCTACGAGCAGTTCTTC. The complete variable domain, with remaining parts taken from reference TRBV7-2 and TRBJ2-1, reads GAGVSQSPSNKVTEKGKDVELRCDPISGHTALYWYRQSLGQGLEFLIYFQGNSAPDKSGLPSDRFSAERTGGSVSTLTIQRTQQEDSAVYLCASSPAAGYEQFFGPGTRLTVL.

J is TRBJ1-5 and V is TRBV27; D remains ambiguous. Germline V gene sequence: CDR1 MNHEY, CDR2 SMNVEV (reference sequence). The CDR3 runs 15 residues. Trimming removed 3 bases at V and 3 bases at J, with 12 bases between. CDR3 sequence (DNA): TGTGCCAGCAGTTTTTTAGGCCCGAACAATCAGCCCCAGCATTTT. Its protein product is CASSFLGPNNQPQHF.

CDR3 nucleotide sequence: TGCAGTGCTTCAGACAGGGGGCGACGGGAGACCCAGTACTTC. This sequence encodes CSASDRGRRETQYF. The chain joins TRBV20-1 to TRBJ2-5; TRBD1 agrees at 10 bases. From germline, CDR1 is DFQATT and CDR2 SNEGSKA (reference sequence). Trimming cost V 5 bases and J 5 bases; bases outside gene matches: 8. The CDR3 loop spans 14 amino acids.

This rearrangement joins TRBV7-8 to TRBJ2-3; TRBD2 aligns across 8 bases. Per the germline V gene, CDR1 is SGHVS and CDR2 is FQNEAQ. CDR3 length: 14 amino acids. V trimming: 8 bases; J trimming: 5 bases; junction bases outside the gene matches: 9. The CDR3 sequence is CASRREGWGDTQYF. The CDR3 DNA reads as TGTGCCAGCCGCCGGGAGGGTTGGGGAGATACGCAGTATTTT.

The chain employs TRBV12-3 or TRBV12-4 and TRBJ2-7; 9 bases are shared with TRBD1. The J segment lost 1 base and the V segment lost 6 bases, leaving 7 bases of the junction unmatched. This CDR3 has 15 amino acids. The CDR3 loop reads CASRFSGTGSYEQYF. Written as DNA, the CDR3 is TGTGCCAGCAGATTCTCCGGGACAGGGTCCTACGAGCAGTACTTC.

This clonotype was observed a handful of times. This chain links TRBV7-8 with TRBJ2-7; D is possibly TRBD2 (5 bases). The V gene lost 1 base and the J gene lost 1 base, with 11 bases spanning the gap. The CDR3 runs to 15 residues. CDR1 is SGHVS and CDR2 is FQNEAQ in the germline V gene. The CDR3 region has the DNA TGTGCCAGCAGCTTAGAGTGGGAGAGTTCCTACGAGCAGTACTTC. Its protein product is CASSLEWESSYEQYF.

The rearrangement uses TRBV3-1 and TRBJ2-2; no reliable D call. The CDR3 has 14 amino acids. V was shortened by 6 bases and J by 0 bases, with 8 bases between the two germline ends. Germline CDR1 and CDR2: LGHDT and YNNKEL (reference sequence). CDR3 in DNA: TGTGCCAGCAGACCAAAGACGAACACCGGGGAGCTGTTTTTT. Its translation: CASRPKTNTGELFF.

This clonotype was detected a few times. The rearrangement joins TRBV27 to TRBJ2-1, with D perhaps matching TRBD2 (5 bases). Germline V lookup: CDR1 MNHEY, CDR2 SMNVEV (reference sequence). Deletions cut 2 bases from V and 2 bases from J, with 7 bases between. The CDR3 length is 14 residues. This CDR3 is CASSLISAYNEQFF. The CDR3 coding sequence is TGTGCCAGCAGTTTAATTAGCGCCTACAATGAGCAGTTCTTC.

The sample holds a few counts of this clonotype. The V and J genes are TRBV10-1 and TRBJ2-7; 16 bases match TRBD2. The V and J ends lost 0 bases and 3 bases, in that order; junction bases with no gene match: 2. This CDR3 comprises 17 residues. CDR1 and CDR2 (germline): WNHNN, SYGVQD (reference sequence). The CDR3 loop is CASSESGLAGGHYEQYF. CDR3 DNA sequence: TGCGCCAGCAGTGAGTCGGGACTAGCGGGAGGGCACTACGAGCAGTACTTC.

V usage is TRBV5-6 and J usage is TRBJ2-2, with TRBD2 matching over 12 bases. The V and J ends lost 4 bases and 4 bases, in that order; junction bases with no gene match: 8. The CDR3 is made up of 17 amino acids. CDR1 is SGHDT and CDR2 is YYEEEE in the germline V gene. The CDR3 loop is CASSRLAGEDSTGELFF. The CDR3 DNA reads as TGTGCCAGCAGCCGACTAGCGGGAGAGGATAGCACCGGGGAGCTGTTTTTT.

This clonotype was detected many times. The CDR3 coding sequence is TGCAGCGTTGAGTGGGGAGCAGATACGCAGTATTTT. Its translation: CSVEWGADTQYF. The chain is built from TRBV29-1 and TRBJ2-3; the D gene is possibly TRBD2 (5 bases). The CDR3 spans 12 residues. Germline CDR1 reads SQVTM; CDR2 reads ANQGSEA. V was trimmed by 3 bases and J by 4 bases, leaving 8 bases between them.